The T cell receptor beta chain described here comes from a study of human T cells and chemical hapten exposure (dated by TCRdb to about 2021). Background on the whole study: For sensitization, 2% DPC in acetone was applied to a roughly 2 cm by roughly 2 cm area of upper inner arm skin. Throughout the study period of around 25 weeks, patients also received therapeutic DPC doses to the scalp every week. Patch testing was performed on the upper back with Finn chambers containing 0.01% DPC, and the patch tests were scored after 6 days according to International Contact Dermatitis Research Group standards. The mostly female patient cohort included alopecia areata with under or over 50% scalp involvement, alopecia totalis and alopecia universalis. Libraries were pooled for sequencing, and variation in per-sample TCR yields was attributed mainly to small differences in library volumes within the pool. This study followed changes in the peripheral blood TCR repertoire in vivo during primary and secondary sensitization of alopecia patients to the hapten diphenylcyclopropenone (DPC). Blood samples were taken from patients before sensitization (week 0) and at 2, 6 and about 24 weeks after DPC sensitization. For TCR sequencing, blood came from 25 to 30 alopecia patients at anywhere from one to four time points (pre-sensitization, 2, 6 and 24 weeks).

A remark on this clonotype: This receptor's antigen is unknown. No much larger clone exists at a distance of one base, and base qualities are not known.

According to the study, the label for this sample's time point signals: patch test 3, about 24 weeks after DPC sensitization. The sample's treatment or condition label is to be understood as: therapeutic diphenylcyclopropenone sensitization with weekly scalp DPC. At each patch-test visit, blood was drawn before the patch test was applied. Patients were eligible if aged 18 to 70, diagnosed with alopecia and judged suitable for DPC therapy, and pregnant patients were excluded. Total RNA was extracted from unfractionated whole blood that had been collected in Tempus Blood RNA tubes. Study-level results and caveats: Expanded TCRs formed significantly more large CDR3 similarity clusters than pre-sensitization or healthy control sets, consistent with antigen-driven responses. After repeated subsampling, changes were observed in the strength of the expansion versus patch-test correlation and in the threshold at which the correlation became significant. The number of PT1 expanded TCRs positively correlated with patch test score, significant at thresholds 8, 16 and 32 but not 4. DPC sensitization did not change the number of TCRs with a frequency above 1 in 1000, and there was no evidence of changes in global repertoire structure. Because all patients had alopecia, a presumed autoimmune disease, the immune response of the patients might differ from that of healthy individuals.

Receptors were amplified or captured by RACE. The instrument was a NextSeq 500. Library preparation attached unique molecular identifiers to individual cDNA molecules for quantitative, reproducible TCR counting. From each blood RNA sample, both TCR alpha and TCR beta chains were sequenced. As for the authors' bioinformatics: The median number of TCRs per sample was around 96,000, ranging from 23,224 to 690,600. The Decombinator software suite was used to annotate the V, J and CDR3 of the TCR reads. For the PS versus PT1 abundance plots, all samples were subsampled to the same number of TCRs (28,000). TCRs were defined as expanded if absent before sensitization and observed at least eight times at the 2-week time point. TCRdb applied fastp at Q25 and MiXCR to the public reads, then kept only in-frame beta chains. A single entry per CDR3 protein holds the most common genes and DNA from its merged rows. TCRdb's processing, not the study's, gives the V and J calls here. This sample lists 90,000 to 140,000 distinct CDR3 sequences; approximately 36% were detected once. The ten largest clonotypes hold about 2.9% of the sample.

The sample was whole blood, taken in connection with sensitization to the hapten diphenylcyclopropenone (DPC). The receptor was derived from a middle-aged man with alopecia areata. Some clones in this sample may be carry-over from other donors' samples.

At the DNA level, the sequence is TGTGCCAGCAGTCAACTCAGGGACTACGAGCAGTACGTC. Its protein reads: CASSQLRDYEQYV. Recombination joined TRBV6-6 with TRBJ2-7; D gene: possibly TRBD1, on 5 matching bases. The CDR3, cysteine through valine, is 13 amino acids long. The read is trimmed to its CDR3 DNA, 39 bases read in frame from base 1. V and J lose 5 bases and 3 bases, and a span of 11 bases separates them. The germline V gene (reference sequence) yields MNHNY for CDR1 and SVGAGI for CDR2.